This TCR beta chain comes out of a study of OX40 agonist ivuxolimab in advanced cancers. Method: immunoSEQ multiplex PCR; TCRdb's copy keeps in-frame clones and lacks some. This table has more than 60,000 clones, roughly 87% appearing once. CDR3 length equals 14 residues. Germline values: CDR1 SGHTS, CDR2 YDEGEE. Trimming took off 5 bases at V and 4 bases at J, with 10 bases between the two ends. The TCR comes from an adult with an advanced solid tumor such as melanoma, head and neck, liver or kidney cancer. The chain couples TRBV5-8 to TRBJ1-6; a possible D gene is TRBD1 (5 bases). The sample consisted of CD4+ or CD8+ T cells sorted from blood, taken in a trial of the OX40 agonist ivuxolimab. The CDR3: CASRGELYNSPLHF. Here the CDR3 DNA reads TGTGCCAGCAGGGGGGAATTATATAATTCACCCCTCCACTTT.